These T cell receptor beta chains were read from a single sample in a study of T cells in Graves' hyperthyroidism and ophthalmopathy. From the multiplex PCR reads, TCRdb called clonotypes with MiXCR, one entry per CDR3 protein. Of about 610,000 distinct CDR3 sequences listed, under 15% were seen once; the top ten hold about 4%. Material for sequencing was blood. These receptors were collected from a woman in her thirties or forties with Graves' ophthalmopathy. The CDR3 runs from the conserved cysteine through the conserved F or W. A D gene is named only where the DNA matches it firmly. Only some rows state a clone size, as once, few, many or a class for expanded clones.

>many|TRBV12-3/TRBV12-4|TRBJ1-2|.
CASSFGGGGYTF
TGTGCCAGCAGTTTCGGGGGAGGGGGCTACACCTTC
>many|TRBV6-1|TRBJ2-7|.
CASSERGGAREQYF
TGTGCCAGCAGTGAACGAGGAGGGGCTCGAGAGCAGTACTTC
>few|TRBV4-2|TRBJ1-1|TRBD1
CASSQDNRGISAFF
TGTGCCAGCAGCCAAGATAACAGGGGGATTTCAGCTTTCTTT
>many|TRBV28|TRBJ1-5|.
CASSLESRAVHQPQHF
TGTGCCAGCAGTTTAGAGTCTAGGGCAGTGCATCAGCCCCAGCATTTT
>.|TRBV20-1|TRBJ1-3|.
CSARSGTATGSGNTIYF
TGCAGTGCTAGATCTGGGACGGCGACTGGCTCTGGAAACACCATATATTTT
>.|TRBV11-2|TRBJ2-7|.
CASSSWGSPHLGEQYF
TGTGCCAGCAGCTCGTGGGGGAGTCCCCACCTTGGAGAGCAGTACTTC
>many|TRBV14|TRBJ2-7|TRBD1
CADPRGRTGPYEQYF
TGTGCCGACCCCCGAGGTCGGACAGGCCCCTACGAGCAGTACTTC
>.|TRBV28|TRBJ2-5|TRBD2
CASSFSTSGWETQYF
TGTGCCAGCAGTTTTAGCACTAGCGGCTGGGAGACCCAGTACTTC
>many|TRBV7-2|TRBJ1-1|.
CASSLMLNTEAFF
TGTGCCAGCAGCTTAATGCTGAACACTGAAGCTTTCTTT
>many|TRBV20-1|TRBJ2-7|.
CSALRERWAYEQYF
TGCAGTGCTCTACGGGAGAGGTGGGCCTACGAGCAGTACTTC
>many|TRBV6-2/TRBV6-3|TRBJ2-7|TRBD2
CASSSGTSPYEQYF
TGTGCCAGCAGCTCCGGGACTAGCCCCTACGAGCAGTACTTC
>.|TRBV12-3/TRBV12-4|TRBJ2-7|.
CASSFFISYEQYF
TGTGCCAGCAGTTTTTTCATCTCCTACGAGCAGTACTTC
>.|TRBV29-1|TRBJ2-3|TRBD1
CSVETGVVADTQYF
TGCAGCGTTGAGACAGGGGTTGTCGCAGATACGCAGTATTTT
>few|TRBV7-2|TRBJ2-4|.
CASSLELGRSIQYF
TGTGCCAGCAGCTTAGAACTAGGGCGGAGCATTCAGTACTTC